Here is one T cell receptor (beta chain) with its context. Germline lookup yields CDR1 MNHNS and CDR2 SASEGT. Trimming took off 0 bases at V and 4 bases at J, with 13 bases between the two ends. The CDR3 extends over 16 amino acids. The source of the sample is a study of cytomegalovirus exposure and HLA in healthy donors. With 60 Vbeta and 13 Jbeta primers, the PCR was carried out. Assay used: immunoSEQ multiplex PCR; TCRdb lists only in-frame clones, some missing. The repertoire consists of 80,000 to 130,000 clones, with about 79% occurring once and the leading ten covering around 1.2%. Sequences were obtained from PBMCs. The receptor was derived from a woman in her late teens or twenties in good health and CMV-seronegative. The chain joins TRBV6-1 to TRBJ1-3, with D tentatively TRBD1 (6 bases). The CDR3 DNA reads as TGTGCCAGCAGTGAAGCCGGACAGCCAGGAGGAAACACCATATATTTT. Encoded protein: CASSEAGQPGGNTIYF.